This is a list of T cell receptor beta chains from one sample in a study of T cell responses to AZD1222 COVID-19 vaccine. TCRdb keeps only in-frame clones here, not all; method: immunoSEQ multiplex PCR. Here the sample spans 86,000 or so clones, 80% to 95% being singletons. This specimen consisted of peripheral blood, obtained 28 days after the second AZD1222 dose. These receptors all stem from an adult who received the AZD1222 COVID-19 vaccine. Both conserved end residues are part of each CDR3. A D gene is named only where the DNA matches it firmly. Not all rows give a size; the values are once, few, many and, for expanded clones, a class.

TRBV10-2	TRBJ2-1	TRBD2	NA	CASSSGSGQFF	TGCGCCAGCAGCAGCGGGAGTGGGCAGTTCTTC
TRBV7-3	TRBJ1-2	TRBD1	NA	CASSLYGTGDNGYTF	TGTGCCAGCAGCTTATACGGGACAGGGGACAATGGCTACACCTTC
TRBV13	TRBJ2-1	TRBD2	NA	CASSLGGTSVYNEQFF	TGTGCCAGCAGCTTAGGGGGGACTAGCGTCTACAATGAGCAGTTCTTC
TRBV5-1	TRBJ1-2	TRBD1	NA	CASSLSRGAYGYTF	TGCGCCAGCAGCTTGAGCAGGGGGGCCTATGGCTACACCTTC
TRBV28	TRBJ2-6	TRBD2	NA	CASGEGSSGANVLTF	TGTGCCAGCGGGGAGGGGTCCTCTGGGGCCAACGTCCTGACTTTC
TRBV30	TRBJ1-1	NA	NA	CAWSIKGRGNTEAFF	TGTGCCTGGAGTATTAAGGGCAGGGGGAACACTGAAGCTTTCTTT
TRBV7-8	TRBJ1-2	NA	NA	CASSLVGGVDGYTF	TGTGCCAGCAGCTTAGTAGGAGGGGTTGATGGCTACACCTTC
TRBV7-9	TRBJ1-2	TRBD1	NA	CASSLGLGDRVGYTF	TGTGCCAGCAGCTTAGGACTTGGCGACAGGGTAGGCTACACCTTC
TRBV28	TRBJ1-2	NA	NA	CASSWNSRHGYTF	TGTGCCAGCAGCTGGAACAGTCGGCATGGCTACACCTTC
TRBV7-6	TRBJ1-1	NA	NA	CASSFYVGQNTEAFF	TGTGCCAGCAGCTTCTACGTTGGACAGAACACTGAAGCTTTCTTT
TRBV4-1	TRBJ1-1	NA	NA	CASSQERGGNTEAFF	TGCGCCAGCAGCCAAGAAAGGGGGGGGAACACTGAAGCTTTCTTT
TRBV3-1/TRBV3-2	TRBJ2-7	NA	once	CASSQDSRGGQYF	TGTGCCAGCAGCCAAGATTCGAGGGGAGGGCAGTACTTC
TRBV11-3	TRBJ2-1	NA	NA	CASSLDRIALPIDEQFF	TGTGCCAGCAGCTTAGATCGGATAGCGCTCCCGATCGATGAGCAGTTCTTC
TRBV19	TRBJ1-5	NA	NA	CASSILRQGGYPNQPQHF	TGTGCCAGTAGTATATTACGGCAGGGAGGGTACCCCAATCAGCCCCAGCATTTT
TRBV5-1	TRBJ2-7	TRBD1	once	CASSLGQGAWEQYF	TGCGCCAGCAGCTTGGGGCAGGGGGCCTGGGAGCAGTACTTC
TRBV11-1	TRBJ2-7	NA	NA	CASSLVGGSYF	TGTGCCAGCAGCTTAGTGGGAGGCTCCTACTTC
TRBV19	TRBJ2-3	NA	NA	CASSFPRLADTQYF	TGTGCCAGTAGCTTTCCTCGACTAGCAGATACGCAGTATTTT
TRBV11-2	TRBJ1-4	NA	NA	CASSLAYTANEKLFF	TGTGCCAGCAGCTTAGCTTATACAGCTAATGAAAAACTGTTTTTT
TRBV6-5	TRBJ1-5	NA	once	CASSYSGRANQPQHF	TGTGCCAGCAGTTACTCGGGACGGGCAAATCAGCCCCAGCATTTT
TRBV7-9	TRBJ2-3	NA	NA	CASSFSGAWDTQYF	TGTGCCAGCAGCTTCTCAGGGGCATGGGATACGCAGTATTTT
TRBV13	TRBJ2-3	TRBD2	NA	CASSLRLAGGPGTDTQYF	TGTGCCAGCAGCCTAAGACTAGCGGGAGGGCCGGGCACAGATACGCAGTATTTT
TRBV18	TRBJ1-1	NA	NA	CASSPKVGVTEAFF	TGTGCCAGCTCACCAAAGGTAGGGGTCACTGAAGCTTTCTTT
TRBV2	TRBJ1-2	NA	NA	CASSGGVGQANYGYTF	TGTGCCAGCAGTGGGGGTGTGGGGCAAGCTAACTATGGCTACACCTTC
TRBV11-2	TRBJ1-3	TRBD1	NA	CASSPLQGSSGNTIYF	TGTGCCAGCAGCCCATTACAGGGGTCCTCTGGAAACACCATATATTTT
TRBV9	TRBJ1-3	TRBD1	once	CASSVGLQGGNTIYF	TGTGCCAGCAGCGTAGGTCTACAGGGGGGAAACACCATATATTTT
TRBV13	TRBJ2-7	NA	NA	CASSLGQGRYEQYF	TGTGCCAGCAGCTTAGGCCAGGGGAGGTACGAGCAGTACTTC
TRBV4-1	TRBJ2-3	TRBD2	NA	CASSRTSGGRSTDTQYF	TGCGCCAGCAGCCGGACTAGCGGGGGCCGTAGCACAGATACGCAGTATTTT
TRBV9	TRBJ2-5	NA	NA	CASSATPGVETQYF	TGTGCCAGCAGCGCCACTCCAGGGGTAGAGACCCAGTACTTC